Given below is one TCR beta chain in context. This clone was detected a few times. Its antigen remains unidentified. No much larger clone is present one base from it, and per-base qualities are unavailable. This sample is part of a study of OX40 agonist ivuxolimab in advanced cancers. With respect to the entire study: Ivuxolimab was an agonistic, fully human IgG2 monoclonal antibody directed against OX40 (CD134), a costimulatory receptor. Partial responses occurred in three dose-escalation patients: two with cutaneous melanoma and one with hepatocellular carcinoma. Of the 50 or so patients in dose escalation, about 20 had hepatocellular carcinoma, around 15 had melanoma, 9 had renal cell carcinoma and 9 had head and neck cancer. Intravenous ivuxolimab was administered to patients every 2 weeks at six dose levels: 0.01, 0.1, 0.3, 1.5, 3 and 10 mg/kg. The paper describes the monotherapy dose-escalation part (N of about 54 patients) of the phase I trial of ivuxolimab. A male proportion of roughly 80% and a mean age of approximately 55 years, ranging from roughly 23 to 90, were recorded for the dose-escalation cohort. Peripheral TCRbeta sequencing aimed to test whether ivuxolimab altered TCR sequence diversity and caused clonal T-cell expansion. Prior anti-PD-1, anti-PD-L1 or anti-CTLA-4 therapy was permitted, and approximately 39% of dose-escalation patients had received checkpoint inhibitors.

Genomic DNA was extracted from sorted cells for sequencing of the TCRbeta CDR3 region. The immunoSEQ Assay was used to sequence the TCRbeta CDR3 regions. TCRdb took this table from immuneACCESS and kept in-frame rearrangements with V and J called. Such tables lack part of the clones; where checked against another copy, unresolved V genes explain under half of the gap, and the rest is unexplained. The table for this sample lists about 80,000 clones; around 83% of them were counted only once. Jointly, the top ten make up about 0.8% of the sample. The CDR3 measures 14 amino acids from cysteine to phenylalanine. Only the CDR3 DNA stays, 42 bases, in frame from base 1. V drops 3 bases and J drops 6 bases, leaving 18 bases in between. CDR1 and CDR2 are read off the germline V gene (reference sequence) as GTSNPN and SVGIG. The trial excluded patients who had a history of autoimmune disease or who were on systemic immunosuppression. Peripheral blood for TCR sequencing was drawn from every dose cohort at baseline, at cycle 4 day 1 and at cycle 7 day 1. Samples came from an open-label, multicenter, first-in-human phase I dose-escalation trial of ivuxolimab. Adults with locally advanced or metastatic melanoma, renal cell, hepatocellular, or head and neck squamous cell carcinoma were enrolled in the trial. Before TCR sequencing, CD4+ T cells and CD8+ T cells were sorted from peripheral blood as separate populations.

The paper's findings and limits, for the study overall: Which antigens the clonally expanded peripheral T cells were specific for was not determined. Low levels of normalized T-cell clonal expansion were also shown by some nonresponding patients. At doses from 0.1 to 3.0 mg/kg, clonal expansion was seen in both CD4+ and CD8+ blood T cells between baseline and week 6. On average, CD8+ T cells showed more expanded clones than CD4+ T cells after ivuxolimab. Partial responders in the 0.1-3.0 mg/kg groups had among the lowest normalized peripheral clonal expansion, especially among CD8+ T cells.

The chain joins TRBV30 to TRBJ2-7, with no confident D gene call. The sequencing here drew on CD4+ or CD8+ T cells sorted from blood, taken in a trial of the OX40 agonist ivuxolimab. The sequence derives from an adult with an advanced solid tumor such as melanoma, head and neck, liver or kidney cancer. The CDR3 in this case is CAWRYPPLTAEQYF. The nucleotide sequence reads TGTGCCTGGAGATACCCTCCCTTGACGGCCGAGCAGTACTTC. Beyond the CDR3, the reference TRBV30 and TRBJ2-7 genes provide the residues; the full variable domain reads: SQTIHQWPATLVQPVGSPLSLECTVEGTSNPNLYWYRQAAGRGLQLLFYSVGIGQISSEVPQNLSASRPQDRQFILSSKKLLLSDSGFYLCAWRYPPLTAEQYFGPGTRLTVT.